Listed here is a single T cell receptor (beta chain). Assay used: immunoSEQ multiplex PCR; TCRdb lists only in-frame clones, some missing. The sample has about 100,000 clones; about 92% are singletons. This entry belongs to a study of T cell changes during pregnancy in multiple sclerosis. CDR3 length equals 15 residues. Trimming stripped 0 bases from V and 1 base from J, with 6 bases between. Per the germline V gene, CDR1 is MNHNY and CDR2 is SVGAGI (reference sequence). The source was peripheral blood, collected after pregnancy. The chain couples TRBV6-6 to TRBJ2-2; D not resolved. The clonotype was recovered from a female donor with multiple sclerosis, enrolled in a pregnancy study. In DNA form, the CDR3 reads TGTGCCAGCAGTTACTCCCGTATGAACACCGGGGAGCTGTTTTTT. Translated: CASSYSRMNTGELFF.